This T cell receptor (beta chain) is drawn from a study of glioma-infiltrating T cells (dated by TCRdb to the mid-2010s). Some background on the complete study: The study sequenced TCR alpha- and beta-chain repertoires from glioma tissue, from non-neoplastic brain tissue and from matched peripheral blood mononuclear cells. To measure divergence between tissue and blood T-cell populations, each tissue-infiltrating repertoire was compared with the peripheral blood repertoire of the same patient. The paired cohort was made up of three low-grade glioma patients, eight primary glioblastoma patients and three non-glioma patients who contributed non-neoplastic brain tissue.

Points the paper makes about the study in general: Only a very small number of CDR3 sequences turned up in both tissue and blood, a result put down to high CDR3 diversity combined with limited sampling. Group comparisons were based on small numbers of patients: three non-neoplastic, three low-grade glioma and several glioblastoma patients. In non-neoplastic patients, VJ-independent divergence between tissue and blood fell below expectation, whereas in all gliomas, and especially in low-grade gliomas, the divergence rose above expectation.

The iRepertoire nested amplicon-rescue multiplex PCR (arm-PCR) platform was used to amplify TCR alpha and beta CDR3 regions from RNA. The input for one-step reverse transcription and amplification was roughly 85-400 ng of either tissue mRNA or PBMC total RNA. Following bead purification, Illumina adapters were added by a secondary multiplex PCR, and the libraries were gel-purified between 200 and 400 bp. Demultiplexing relied on internal 6-nucleotide barcodes carried by the libraries. The libraries were sequenced on an Illumina MiSeq using 2x220 or 2x250 nucleotide paired-end reads. In the original analysis: FLASH 1.2.11 was used to merge paired reads, and BWA-MEM then aligned the reads to the GRCh37 human genome before TRA and TRB reads were extracted. An IMGT-derived reference of cassette sequences and CDR3 motifs, with pseudogenes included, was used for V and J assignment. Reads were translated in three frames, and productive CDR3s were defined as those with a C...FGXG motif and no stop codons. Clonotypes were defined as unique combinations of V-J cassette pair and CDR3 amino acid sequence. Filtering of reads was based on Hamming distance, with the threshold set by the sequence error rate of each sample in mapped regions. TCRdb reran the public reads through fastp at Q25 and MiXCR, keeping productive beta chains. Duplicate CDR3 protein sequences are folded into a single record with the most common DNA and genes. TCRdb, rather than the study authors, made the V and J calls. The sample profile shows about 20,000 distinct CDR3 sequences; approximately 25% of them were found once. Together, the top ten hold under 15% of the sample.

Taken from the germline V gene (reference sequence), the CDR1 and CDR2 loops are DFQATT and SNEGSKA. Relative to germline, V is 5 bases shorter and J is 0 bases shorter, with 12 bases between their ends. The CDR3 has 14 amino acids, counting the end cysteine and phenylalanine. Of the read, only the CDR3 DNA is kept; its 42 bases are in frame from base 1. This clonotype was recorded at least ten times. What antigen it recognizes has not been identified. Per-base quality was not reported, and no clone a single base away is much larger than it. The sequence joins TRBV20-1 to TRBJ2-3, with TRBD2 as a weak D call on 5 bases. The clonotype originates from a human donor with low-grade glioma or glioblastoma, undergoing nonglioma brain surgery, or in good health (not recorded which). Sequenced material: glioma tissue, nonneoplastic brain tissue, or PBMCs (not recorded which). For the CDR3, the sequence is CSAPPSGSTDTQYF. The DNA sequence reads TGCAGTGCTCCCCCCTCGGGAAGCACAGATACGCAGTATTTT.